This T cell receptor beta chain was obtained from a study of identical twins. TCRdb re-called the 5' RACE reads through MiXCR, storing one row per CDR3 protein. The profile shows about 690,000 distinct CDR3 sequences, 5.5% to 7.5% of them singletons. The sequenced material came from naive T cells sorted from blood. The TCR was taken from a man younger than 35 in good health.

CDR3 DNA: TGTGCCAGTAGTATAGATGGCAGGGGGCGGAGGAGAAATGAAAAACTGTTTTTT. This encodes CASSIDGRGRRRNEKLFF. The genes are TRBV19 and TRBJ1-4, with 8 bases identical to TRBD1. V dropped 0 bases and J dropped 5; count of bases not matched to a gene: 11. In germline, CDR1 is LNHDA, CDR2 SQIVND (reference sequence). There are 18 residues in the CDR3.